One and the same sample provided the 20 T cell receptor beta chains below, sequenced in a study of cytomegalovirus exposure and HLA in healthy donors. Assay used: immunoSEQ multiplex PCR; TCRdb lists only in-frame clones, some missing. The sample yields some 170,000 clones, less than 90% seen once. The sequencing sample was made of PBMCs. Receptor source: a woman aged 25-40 years in good health and CMV-seronegative.

The rearrangement uses TRBV5-5 and TRBJ1-2; a weak D match, TRBD1 (5 bases). In germline, CDR1 is SGHKS, CDR2 YYEKEE (reference sequence). Trimming took 6 bases from V and 0 from J, leaving 15 bases between them. The CDR3 runs to 15 residues. The CDR3 spells CASTKRWGSNYGYTF. CDR3 nucleotide sequence: TGTGCCAGCACCAAACGTTGGGGGTCTAACTATGGCTACACCTTC.

The chain uses TRBV5-1 and TRBJ2-5; 7 bases align to TRBD2. The CDR3 covers 14 residues. Germline V gene data show CDR1 as SGHRS and CDR2 as YFSETQ. V was pared by 7 bases and J by 3 bases, with 9 bases of the junction left unmatched. The CDR3 is CASRGDGTKETQYF. CDR3 DNA sequence: TGCGCCAGCCGGGGGGACGGAACAAAAGAGACCCAGTACTTC.

The gene calls are TRBV6-5 and TRBJ1-6, with D possibly TRBD1 on 6 matching bases. V was cut by 8 bases and J by 8 bases, with 16 bases left in between. Germline loops: CDR1 MNHEY, CDR2 SVGAGI. The CDR3 totals 14 residues. The CDR3 DNA is TGTGCCAGCGCTTACAGGGCTGGCGATTCACCCCTCCACTTT. This translates into CASAYRAGDSPLHF.

V gene TRBV4-3 combines with J gene TRBJ2-6; D unresolved. This CDR3 is built from 18 residues. The V and J ends lost 4 bases and 0 bases respectively, with 16 bases between them. CDR1 and CDR2 from the germline V gene are LGHNA and YSLEER. DNA for the CDR3: TGCGCCAGCAGCCCCGGAGCTTTACTACACTCTGGGGCCAACGTCCTGACTTTC. Translating it yields CASSPGALLHSGANVLTF.

V gene TRBV11-3 combines with J gene TRBJ2-2, with D perhaps TRBD2 (6 bases). Trimming pared 5 bases from V and 3 bases from J, leaving 13 bases between. The CDR3 is made up of 15 amino acids. Germline V CDR1 and CDR2: SGHNT, YENEEA. The CDR3 is CASSEGLPYTGELFF. The CDR3 region has the DNA TGTGCCAGCAGCGAGGGACTGCCCTACACCGGGGAGCTGTTTTTT.

The genes are TRBV7-2 and TRBJ2-5; D call uncertain. The CDR3 has 13 residues. The V end lost 4 bases, the J end lost 1 base, and 7 bases lay between the germline ends. Germline values: CDR1 SGHTA, CDR2 FQGNSA. CDR3 in DNA: TGTGCCAGCAGCTACCAGGTCCAAGAGACCCAGTACTTC. It is translated as CASSYQVQETQYF.

V usage is TRBV7-2 and J usage is TRBJ1-2, with 9 positions matching TRBD1. CDR3 length: 15 residues. Per the germline V gene, CDR1 is SGHTA and CDR2 is FQGNSA. With V trimmed by 5 bases and J by 8 bases, 12 bases remained unmatched. The CDR3: CASSGDRAFVWGYTF. CDR3 nucleotides: TGTGCCAGCAGCGGGGACAGGGCTTTCGTTTGGGGCTACACCTTC.

The CDR3 DNA sequence: TGTGCCAGCAGCTTCGGGACTAGCGGGACTATGTCCCATGAGCAGTTCTTC. It codes for CASSFGTSGTMSHEQFF. V is TRBV5-6 and J is TRBJ2-1, with 13 bases that match TRBD2. V lost 2 bases to trimming and J lost 8 bases; unmatched junction nucleotides: 10. CDR1 and CDR2 from the germline V gene are SGHDT and YYEEEE. CDR3 size: 17 residues.

The CDR3 loop reads CASSYITTGTEAFF. The DNA of the CDR3 is TGTGCCAGCAGTTACATAACTACCGGGACGGAAGCTTTCTTT. The rearrangement joins TRBV6-6 to TRBJ1-1; D is perhaps TRBD1 (5 bases). Germline V gene data show CDR1 as MNHNY and CDR2 as SVGAGI (reference sequence). The length of the CDR3 is 14 residues. Deletions cut 2 bases from V and 8 bases from J, with 15 bases between.

This clone appeared a single time. The chain couples TRBV6-1 to TRBJ1-5; TRBD1 agrees at 9 bases. In germline, CDR1 is MNHNS, CDR2 SASEGT. There are 17 residues in the CDR3. The J segment lost 0 bases and the V segment lost 4 bases, leaving 7 bases of the junction unmatched. CDR3 region: CASSVGTGTHSNQPQHF. DNA for the CDR3: TGTGCCAGCAGTGTTGGGACAGGGACTCATAGCAATCAGCCCCAGCATTTT.

This rearrangement joins TRBV18 to TRBJ2-7; D unclear. Per germline, CDR1 KGHSH and CDR2 LQKENI. The length of the CDR3 is 12 residues. V lost 0 bases and J 5 bases, leaving 5 bases between the germline ends. CDR3 nucleotides: TGTGCCAGCTCACCACCAGGAAACGAGCAGTACTTC. It specifies CASSPPGNEQYF.

The CDR3 region is CASSQDTGQGFSPLHF. CDR3 DNA: TGCGCCAGCAGCCAAGATACGGGACAGGGTTTTTCACCCCTCCACTTT. V gene TRBV4-3 combines with J gene TRBJ1-6; 9 bases are shared with TRBD1. Unmatched junction bases numbered 6, after V lost 0 bases and J lost 9 bases. In germline, CDR1 is LGHNA, CDR2 YSLEER. The CDR3 has 16 residues.

CDR3 DNA sequence: TGTGCCAGCAGTCCAAAGACTAGCGGGAGCGGTAATGAGCAGTTCTTC. This encodes CASSPKTSGSGNEQFF. The genes are TRBV6-6 and TRBJ2-1; 12 bases are a match to TRBD2. The germline gives CDR1 MNHNY, CDR2 SVGAGI (reference sequence). The CDR3 runs 16 residues. V trimming: 5 bases; J trimming: 7 bases; junction bases outside the gene matches: 9.

This chain links TRBV11-3 with TRBJ2-5, with 13 bases lining up with TRBD2. Per the germline V gene, CDR1 is SGHNT and CDR2 is YENEEA. CDR3 length: 16 residues. J was trimmed by 4 bases and V by 5 bases; bases with no gene match: 7. CDR3 sequence reads: CASSHRTSGGRETQYF. Here the CDR3 DNA reads TGTGCCAGCAGCCACCGGACTAGCGGGGGAAGAGAGACCCAGTACTTC.

The chain recombines TRBV4-1 with TRBJ1-5, with TRBD1 as a possible D gene (6 bases). CDR1 is MGHRA, CDR2 YSYEKL, per germline. The CDR3 spans 15 residues. V was cut by 0 bases and J by 6 bases, with 12 bases left in between. The CDR3 DNA reads TGCGCCAGCAGCCAAGACCGGGGGGCCGGTCAGCCCCAGCATTTT. Its protein product is CASSQDRGAGQPQHF.

The chain employs TRBV30 and TRBJ2-1; D uncertain. Between the trimmed V and J ends, which lost 4 bases and 2 bases, there was a span of 6 bases. This CDR3 has 12 amino acids. Germline lookup yields CDR1 GTSNPN and CDR2 SVGIG (reference sequence). CDR3 region: CAWTGPYNEQFF. CDR3 in DNA: TGTGCCTGGACTGGGCCCTACAATGAGCAGTTCTTC. Complete variable domain (other parts from reference TRBV30 and TRBJ2-1): SQTIHQWPATLVQPVGSPLSLECTVEGTSNPNLYWYRQAAGRGLQLLFYSVGIGQISSEVPQNLSASRPQDRQFILSSKKLLLSDSGFYLCAWTGPYNEQFFGPGTRLTVL.

This clone has only one observation. This chain uses TRBV5-1 with TRBJ2-5, with a tentative D call TRBD2 (5 bases). The V gene lost 1 base and the J gene lost 4 bases, with 14 bases spanning the gap. The CDR3 covers 15 residues. In germline, CDR1 is SGHRS, CDR2 YFSETQ. As DNA, the CDR3 is TGCGCCAGCAGCTTGCGCGGCACCGAGGGAGAGACCCAGTACTTC. It encodes CASSLRGTEGETQYF.

The V and J genes are TRBV4-1 and TRBJ2-1, with D maybe TRBD1 (6 bases). The ends were cut back, 4 bases at V and 10 bases at J, with 17 bases in the middle. Germline V CDR1 and CDR2: MGHRA, YSYEKL. The CDR3 is 14 residues long. CDR3 nucleotide sequence: TGCGCCAGCAGCCGAAGAACAGGGACGGACGAGCAGTTCTTC. Encoded protein: CASSRRTGTDEQFF.

The V call is TRBV18, the J call TRBJ2-5; TRBD2 is a possible D gene (6 bases). The V end lost 4 bases, the J end lost 2 bases, and 17 bases lay between the germline ends. Germline CDR1 is KGHSH and CDR2 is LQKENI. CDR3 length: 16 residues. For the CDR3, the DNA is TGTGCCAGCTCACGCTACGCGTCGCGGGGTCAAGAGACCCAGTACTTC. Protein sequence: CASSRYASRGQETQYF.

The rearrangement joins TRBV2 to TRBJ1-2, with 7 bases lining up with TRBD1. The junction had 7 bases not matched to a gene; V was cut back by 5 bases and J by 7 bases. The CDR3 is 13 residues long. Germline CDR1 is SNHLY and CDR2 is FYNNEI. CDR3 sequence reads: CASSYTGVGGYTF. The CDR3 nucleotides are TGTGCCAGCAGTTATACAGGGGTAGGTGGCTACACCTTC. The full variable domain, in which reference TRBV2 and TRBJ1-2 provide the parts outside the CDR3, is EPEVTQTPSHQVTQMGQEVILRCVPISNHLYFYWYRQILGQKVEFLVSFYNNEISEKSEIFDDQFSVERPDGSNFTLKIRSTKLEDSAMYFCASSYTGVGGYTFGSGTRLTVV.